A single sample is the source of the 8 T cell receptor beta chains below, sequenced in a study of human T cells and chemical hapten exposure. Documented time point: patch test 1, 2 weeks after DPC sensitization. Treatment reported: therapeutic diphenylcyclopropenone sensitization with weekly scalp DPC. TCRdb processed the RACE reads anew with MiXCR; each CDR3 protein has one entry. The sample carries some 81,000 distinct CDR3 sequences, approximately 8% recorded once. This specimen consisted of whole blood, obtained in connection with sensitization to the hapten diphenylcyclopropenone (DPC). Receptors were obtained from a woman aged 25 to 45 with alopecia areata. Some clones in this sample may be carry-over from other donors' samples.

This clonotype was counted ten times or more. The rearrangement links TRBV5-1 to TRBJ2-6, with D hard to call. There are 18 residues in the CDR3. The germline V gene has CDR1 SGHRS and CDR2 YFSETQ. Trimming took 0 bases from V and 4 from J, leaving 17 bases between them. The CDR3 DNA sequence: TGCGCCAGCAGCTTGGCCGGGCAGTTAGGATCAGGGGCCAACGTCCTGACTTTC. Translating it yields CASSLAGQLGSGANVLTF.

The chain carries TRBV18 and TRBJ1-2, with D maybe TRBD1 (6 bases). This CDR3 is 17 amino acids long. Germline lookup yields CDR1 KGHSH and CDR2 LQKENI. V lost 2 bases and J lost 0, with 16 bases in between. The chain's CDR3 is CASSPSVRGRANYGYTF. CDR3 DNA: TGTGCCAGCTCACCATCTGTCAGGGGACGAGCTAACTATGGCTACACCTTC.

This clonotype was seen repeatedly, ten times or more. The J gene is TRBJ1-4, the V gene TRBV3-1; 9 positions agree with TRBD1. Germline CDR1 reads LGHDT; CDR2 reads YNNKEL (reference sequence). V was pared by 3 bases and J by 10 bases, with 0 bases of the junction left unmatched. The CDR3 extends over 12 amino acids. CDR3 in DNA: TGTGCCAGCAGCCAGGGACAGGGAAAACTGTTTTTT. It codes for CASSQGQGKLFF.

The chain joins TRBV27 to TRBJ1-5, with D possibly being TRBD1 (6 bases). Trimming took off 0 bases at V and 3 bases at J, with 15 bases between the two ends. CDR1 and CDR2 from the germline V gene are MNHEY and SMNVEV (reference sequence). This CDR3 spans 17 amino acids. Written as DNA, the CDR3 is TGTGCCAGCAGTTTATCGCCAGGGGCCAGGTTCAATCAGCCCCAGCATTTT. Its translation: CASSLSPGARFNQPQHF.

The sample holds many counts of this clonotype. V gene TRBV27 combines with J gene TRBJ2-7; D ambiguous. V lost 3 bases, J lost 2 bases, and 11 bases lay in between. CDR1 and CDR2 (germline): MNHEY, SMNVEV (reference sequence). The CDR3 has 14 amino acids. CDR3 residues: CASSFSQGPYEQYF. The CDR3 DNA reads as TGTGCCAGCAGTTTTTCTCAAGGGCCCTACGAGCAGTACTTC.

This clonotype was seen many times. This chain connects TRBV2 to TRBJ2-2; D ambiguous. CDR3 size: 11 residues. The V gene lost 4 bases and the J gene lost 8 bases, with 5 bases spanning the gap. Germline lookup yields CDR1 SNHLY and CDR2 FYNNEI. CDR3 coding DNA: TGTGCCAGCAGTGTTCGGGGGGAGCTGTTTTTT. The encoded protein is CASSVRGELFF.

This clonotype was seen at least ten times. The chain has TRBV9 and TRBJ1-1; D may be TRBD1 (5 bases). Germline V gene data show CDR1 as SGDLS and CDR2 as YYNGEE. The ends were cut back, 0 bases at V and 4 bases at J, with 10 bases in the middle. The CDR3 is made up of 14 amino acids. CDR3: CASSVGIGATEAFF. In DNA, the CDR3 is TGTGCCAGCAGCGTAGGGATCGGGGCCACTGAAGCTTTCTTT.

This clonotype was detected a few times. The CDR3 here is CASSLLSNRGRFGNTEAFF. The CDR3 nucleotides are TGCGCCAGCAGCTTGCTAAGTAACAGGGGGCGCTTCGGGAACACTGAAGCTTTCTTT. The V call is TRBV5-1, the J call TRBJ1-1, with 9 bases aligning to TRBD1. Losses at the gene ends were 1 base for V and 1 base for J; bases not matched to a gene: 14. CDR3 length: 19 amino acids. Germline lookup yields CDR1 SGHRS and CDR2 YFSETQ.